These 4 T cell receptor beta chains originate from one sample sequenced in a study of T cell responses to AZD1222 COVID-19 vaccine. Clones were read by immunoSEQ multiplex PCR, and TCRdb kept only the in-frame ones, dropping some. The sample consists of about 150,000 clones, roughly 87% of them appearing once. The specimen was peripheral blood, collected on day 0 of AZD1222 vaccination. The receptors derive from an adult in good health.

The CDR3, as DNA: TGTGCCAGCAGCCCTATTCGGACCGACCAGCCCCAGCATTTT. Translating gives CASSPIRTDQPQHF. The chain joins TRBV7-9 to TRBJ1-5; D is unresolved. Germline CDR1 and CDR2: SEHNR and FQNEAQ (reference sequence). Trimming left V 5 bases short and J 7 bases short, with 15 bases between. This CDR3 contains 14 residues.

The chain joins TRBV28 to TRBJ2-3; 9 bases match TRBD1. The V segment lost 6 bases and the J segment 3 bases; nucleotides outside the gene matches: 7. The CDR3 is made up of 15 amino acids. CDR1 is MDHEN and CDR2 is SYDVKM in the germline V gene. The DNA for the CDR3 is TGTGCCAGCAGCCTCGCAGGGACAGGGACAGATACGCAGTATTTT. Translated: CASSLAGTGTDTQYF.

V and J are TRBV18 and TRBJ2-1, with a tentative D call TRBD2 (6 bases). Germline V gives CDR1 KGHSH, CDR2 LQKENI. Trimming stripped 3 bases from V and 6 bases from J, with 12 bases between. The CDR3 has 14 residues. The CDR3 protein is CASSPIGGGNEQFF. The CDR3 DNA sequence: TGTGCCAGCTCACCGATCGGGGGTGGCAATGAGCAGTTCTTC.

This sequence joins TRBV20-1 and TRBJ2-1; 12 positions agree with TRBD2. Trimming took 3 bases from V and 13 from J; bases not matched to a gene: 10. The CDR3 sequence is 14 residues long. CDR1 and CDR2 (germline): DFQATT, SNEGSKA (reference sequence). The CDR3 DNA reads as TGCAGTGCTAGTGTTAGGACTAGCGGGATTAATCAGTTCTTC. It translates to CSASVRTSGINQFF.